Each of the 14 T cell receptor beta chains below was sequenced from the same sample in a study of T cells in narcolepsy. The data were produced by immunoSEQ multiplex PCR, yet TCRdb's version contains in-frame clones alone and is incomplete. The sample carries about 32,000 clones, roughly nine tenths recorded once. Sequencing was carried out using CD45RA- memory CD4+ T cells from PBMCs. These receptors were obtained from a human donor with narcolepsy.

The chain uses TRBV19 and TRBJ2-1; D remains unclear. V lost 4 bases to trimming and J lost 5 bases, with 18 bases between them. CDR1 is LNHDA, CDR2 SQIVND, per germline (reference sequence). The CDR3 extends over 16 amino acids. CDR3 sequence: CASSTRPASNDNEQFF. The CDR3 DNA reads TGTGCCAGTAGTACCCGACCCGCATCTAATGACAATGAGCAGTTCTTC.

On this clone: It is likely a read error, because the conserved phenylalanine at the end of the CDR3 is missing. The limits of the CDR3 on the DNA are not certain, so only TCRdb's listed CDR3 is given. CDR3 protein: CASSPPLGTVL. This chain links TRBV18 with TRBJ2-2; the D segment call TRBD1 is taken from the table without a DNA check. The CDR3 spans 11 residues, counting both ends. Germline CDR1 and CDR2: KGHSH and LQKENI.

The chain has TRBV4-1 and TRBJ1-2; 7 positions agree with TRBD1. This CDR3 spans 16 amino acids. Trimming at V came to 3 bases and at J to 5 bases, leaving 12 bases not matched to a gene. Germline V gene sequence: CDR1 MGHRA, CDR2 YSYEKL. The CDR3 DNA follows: TGCGCCAGCAGCCACGAACCCGGGACAGCTTTTTATGGCTACACCTTC. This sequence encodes CASSHEPGTAFYGYTF.

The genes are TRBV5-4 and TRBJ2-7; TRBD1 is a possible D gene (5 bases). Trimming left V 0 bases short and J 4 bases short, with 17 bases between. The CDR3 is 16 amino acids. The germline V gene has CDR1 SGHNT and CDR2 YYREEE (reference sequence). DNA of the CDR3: TGTGCCAGCAGCTTGGCGGGCCGCTTAGGGGTATACGAGCAGTACTTC. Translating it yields CASSLAGRLGVYEQYF.

Here the CDR3 reads CASNQGGAGETQYF. The CDR3 DNA sequence: TGCGCCAGCAACCAAGGCGGGGCAGGAGAGACCCAGTACTTC. The genes are TRBV10-2 and TRBJ2-5; TRBD2 might be the D (6 bases). V lost 7 bases and J lost 4, with 16 bases in between. The CDR3 runs 14 residues. CDR1 and CDR2 (germline): WSHSY, SAAADI.

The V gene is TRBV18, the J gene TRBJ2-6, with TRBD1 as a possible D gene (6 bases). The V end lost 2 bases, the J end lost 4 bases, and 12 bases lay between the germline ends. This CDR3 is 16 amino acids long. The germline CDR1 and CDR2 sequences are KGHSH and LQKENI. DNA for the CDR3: TGTGCCAGCTCACCAGGACAGCAGGCGGGGGCCAACGTCCTGACTTTC. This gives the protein CASSPGQQAGANVLTF. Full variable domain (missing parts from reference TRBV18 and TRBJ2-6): NAGVMQNPRHLVRRRGQEARLRCSPMKGHSHVYWYRQLPEEGLKFMVYLQKENIIDESGMPKERFSAEFPKEGPSILRIQQVVRGDSAAYFCASSPGQQAGANVLTFGAGSRLTVL.

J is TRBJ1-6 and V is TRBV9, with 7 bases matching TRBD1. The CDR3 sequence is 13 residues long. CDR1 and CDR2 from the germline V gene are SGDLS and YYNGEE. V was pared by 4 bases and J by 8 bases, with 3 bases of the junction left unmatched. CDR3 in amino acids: CASSLQGHSPLHF. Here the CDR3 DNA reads TGTGCCAGCAGCTTACAGGGGCATTCACCCCTCCACTTT.

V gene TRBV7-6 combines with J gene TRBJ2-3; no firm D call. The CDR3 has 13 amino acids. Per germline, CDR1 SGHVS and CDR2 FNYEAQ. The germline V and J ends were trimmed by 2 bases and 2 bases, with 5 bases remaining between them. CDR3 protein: CASSLRPTDTQYF. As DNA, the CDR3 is TGTGCCAGCAGCTTAAGGCCCACAGATACGCAGTATTTT.

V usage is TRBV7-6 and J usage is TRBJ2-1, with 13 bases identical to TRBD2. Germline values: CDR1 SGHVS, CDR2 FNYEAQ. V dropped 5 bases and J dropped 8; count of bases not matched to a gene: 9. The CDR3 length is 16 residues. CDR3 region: CASSPTGLAGADEQFF. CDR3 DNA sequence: TGTGCCAGCAGCCCTACTGGACTAGCGGGAGCTGATGAGCAGTTCTTC.

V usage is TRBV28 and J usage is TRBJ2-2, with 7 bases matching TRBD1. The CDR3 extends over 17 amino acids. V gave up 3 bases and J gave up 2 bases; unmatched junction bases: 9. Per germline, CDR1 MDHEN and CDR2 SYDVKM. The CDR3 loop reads CASSLLFRGPNTGELFF. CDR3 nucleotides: TGTGCCAGCAGTTTGCTATTTAGGGGGCCTAACACCGGGGAGCTGTTTTTT.

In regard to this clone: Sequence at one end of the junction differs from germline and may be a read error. The CDR3 region has the DNA TGTGCCTGCAGCGCAGCAGGGGGAGGAAACACCATATATTTT. Protein: CACSAAGGGNTIYF. The rearrangement uses TRBV7-6 and TRBJ1-3; TRBD1 agrees at 7 bases. The CDR3 has 14 amino acids. CDR1 and CDR2 from the germline V gene are SGHVS and FNYEAQ.

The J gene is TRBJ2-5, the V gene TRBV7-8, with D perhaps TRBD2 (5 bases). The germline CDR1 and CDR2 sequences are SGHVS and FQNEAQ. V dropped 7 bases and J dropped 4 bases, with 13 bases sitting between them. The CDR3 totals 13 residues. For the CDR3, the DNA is TGTGCCAGCAACCGGGGTCGGGGAGAGACCCAGTACTTC. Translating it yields CASNRGRGETQYF.

The CDR3 nucleotides are TGCAGCGTTGAAAAGGGACAGGGCCACGAGCAGTACTTC. Translating gives CSVEKGQGHEQYF. V usage is TRBV29-1 and J usage is TRBJ2-7; 9 nucleotides agree with TRBD1. V was pared by 2 bases and J by 5 bases, with 4 bases of the junction left unmatched. The CDR3 length is 13 residues. Germline V CDR1 and CDR2: SQVTM, ANQGSEA.

Written as DNA, the CDR3 is TGTGCCAGCAGACAACAGGAGTTCTATGGCTACACCTTC. Translation: CASRQQEFYGYTF. The rearrangement joins TRBV6-5 to TRBJ1-2; a possible D gene is TRBD1 (5 bases). The V and J ends lost 6 bases and 4 bases respectively, with 12 bases between them. The CDR3 sequence is 13 residues long. CDR1 and CDR2 from the germline V gene are MNHEY and SVGAGI.